One T cell receptor (beta chain) is described in this entry. Here immunoSEQ multiplex PCR was the method, and the copy in TCRdb shows in-frame clones only, minus some. The data show approximately 60,000 clones, more than 75% seen once. These data belong to a study of blood T cell repertoires in COVID-19. For the study at large: PBMCs, B-cell-depleted T cells, or T cells were the source of the cDNA or gDNA that made up the material.

Germline V gene lookup returns CDR1 MNHEY and CDR2 SVGAGI. CDR3 length equals 15 residues. V trimming: 6 bases; J trimming: 6 bases; junction bases outside the gene matches: 9. The sequenced material came from peripheral blood. This receptor was identified in a middle-aged man with active COVID-19. This chain links TRBV6-5 with TRBJ2-1; 9 bases align to TRBD2. This CDR3 reads CASRKSSGKGNEQFF. The DNA of the CDR3 is TGTGCCAGCAGGAAATCTAGCGGGAAGGGCAATGAGCAGTTCTTC.